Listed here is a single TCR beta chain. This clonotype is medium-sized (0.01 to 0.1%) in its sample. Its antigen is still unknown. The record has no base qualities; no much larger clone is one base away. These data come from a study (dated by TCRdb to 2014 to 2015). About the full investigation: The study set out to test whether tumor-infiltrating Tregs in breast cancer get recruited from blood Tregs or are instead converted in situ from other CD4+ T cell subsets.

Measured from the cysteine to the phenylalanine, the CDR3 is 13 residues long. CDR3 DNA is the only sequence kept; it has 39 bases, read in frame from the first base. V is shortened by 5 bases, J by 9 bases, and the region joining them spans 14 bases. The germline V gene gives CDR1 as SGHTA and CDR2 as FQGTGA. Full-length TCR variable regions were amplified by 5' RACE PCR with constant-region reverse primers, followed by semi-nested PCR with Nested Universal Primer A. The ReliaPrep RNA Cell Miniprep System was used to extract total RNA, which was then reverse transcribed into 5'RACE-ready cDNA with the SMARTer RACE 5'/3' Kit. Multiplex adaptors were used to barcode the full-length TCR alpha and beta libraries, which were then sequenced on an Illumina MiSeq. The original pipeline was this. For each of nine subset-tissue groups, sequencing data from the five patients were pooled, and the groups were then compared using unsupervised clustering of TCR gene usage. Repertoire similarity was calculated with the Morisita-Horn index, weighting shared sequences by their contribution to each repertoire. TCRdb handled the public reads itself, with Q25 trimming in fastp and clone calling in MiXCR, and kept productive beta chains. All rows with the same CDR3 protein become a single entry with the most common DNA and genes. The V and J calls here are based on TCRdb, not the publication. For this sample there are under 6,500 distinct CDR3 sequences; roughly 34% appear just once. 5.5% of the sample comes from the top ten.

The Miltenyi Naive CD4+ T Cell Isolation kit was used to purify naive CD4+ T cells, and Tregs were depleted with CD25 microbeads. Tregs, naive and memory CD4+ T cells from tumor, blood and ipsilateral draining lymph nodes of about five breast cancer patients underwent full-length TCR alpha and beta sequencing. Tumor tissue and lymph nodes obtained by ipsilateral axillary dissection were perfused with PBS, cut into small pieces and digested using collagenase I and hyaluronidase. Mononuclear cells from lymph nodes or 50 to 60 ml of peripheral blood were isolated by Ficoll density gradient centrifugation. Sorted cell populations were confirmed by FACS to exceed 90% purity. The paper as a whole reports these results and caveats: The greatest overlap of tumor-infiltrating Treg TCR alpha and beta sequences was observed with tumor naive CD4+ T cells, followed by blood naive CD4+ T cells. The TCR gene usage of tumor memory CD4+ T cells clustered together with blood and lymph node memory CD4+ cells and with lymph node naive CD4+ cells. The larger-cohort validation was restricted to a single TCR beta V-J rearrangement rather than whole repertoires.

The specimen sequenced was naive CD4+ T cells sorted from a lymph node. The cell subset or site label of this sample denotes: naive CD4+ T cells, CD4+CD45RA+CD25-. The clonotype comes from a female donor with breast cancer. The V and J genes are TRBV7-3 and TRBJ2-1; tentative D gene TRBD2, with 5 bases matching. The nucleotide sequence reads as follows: TGTGCCAGCAGCCTGCGGACTGAGGGTGAGCAGTTCTTC. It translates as CASSLRTEGEQFF. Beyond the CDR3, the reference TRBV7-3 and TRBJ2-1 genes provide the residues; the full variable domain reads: GAGVSQTPSNKVTEKGKYVELRCDPISGHTALYWYRQSLGQGPEFLIYFQGTGAADDSGLPNDRFFAVRPEGSVSTLKIQRTERGDSAVYLCASSLRTEGEQFFGPGTRLTVL.